This T cell receptor beta chain was sequenced during a study of Ad26.COV2.S vaccination and SARS-CoV-2 variants. Whole-study findings and limits: Following vaccination, spike-specific CD8+ and CD4+ T cell responses reportedly exhibited substantial breadth. Breadth measured for non-spike TCRs was similar across vaccine and placebo recipients.

Remarks on this clone: The antigen remains unidentified.

As to treatment: some 20 received Ad26.COV2.S at low or high dose, single or two shots; five or six received placebo; per-sample allocation not given. Collection of the samples took place on day 63 after the first injection of vaccine or placebo. Clones were sequenced by immunoSEQ multiplex PCR, and TCRdb holds only the in-frame ones, with some missing. The table lists 300,000 to 400,000 clones, almost 90% of them singletons, with around 5.5% in the top ten. CDR3 length: 15 amino acids. In germline, CDR1 is SEHNR, CDR2 FQNEAQ (reference sequence). Trimming left V 6 bases short and J 2 bases short, with 13 bases between.

The TCR sequence derives from a person between 18 and 59 years old who received the Ad26.COV2.S COVID-19 vaccine or a placebo. The chain employs TRBV7-9 and TRBJ1-4; D gene ambiguous. The material sequenced was peripheral blood, taken in a trial of Ad26.COV2.S vaccine versus placebo. This CDR3 reads CASRDFQTTNEKLFF. CDR3 coding DNA: TGTGCCAGCAGAGACTTCCAAACTACTAATGAAAAACTGTTTTTT.